The 3 T cell receptor beta chains below come from one sample, sequenced in a study of beta chain features in type 1 diabetes. Expressed TCRB transcripts were sequenced after all isolated RNA was converted to cDNA. TCRdb keeps only in-frame clones here, not all; method: immunoSEQ multiplex PCR. The repertoire holds about 290,000 clones, 7.5% to 9.5% seen once, with roughly 1% in the top ten. The specimen sequenced was central memory CD4+ T cells from blood. These receptor sequences come from a woman aged 18-30 years in good health.

V gene TRBV6-5 combines with J gene TRBJ1-1; D uncertain. Germline V gene sequence: CDR1 MNHEY, CDR2 SVGAGI. The V and J ends lost 6 bases and 6 bases respectively, with 8 bases between them. The length of the CDR3 is 11 residues. This CDR3 is CASSSLAEAFF. CDR3 bases: TGTGCCAGCAGCAGTTTGGCTGAAGCTTTCTTT.

This sequence joins TRBV28 and TRBJ2-5; possibly TRBD2 for D (7 bases). The CDR3 length is 13 residues. The V end was cut by 8 bases, the J end by 0 bases, with 10 bases between. Germline values: CDR1 MDHEN, CDR2 SYDVKM. The CDR3 DNA sequence: TGTGCCAGCGGGAGGGGGAACCAAGAGACCCAGTACTTC. Translated, it gives CASGRGNQETQYF.

This clone was detected a few times. J is TRBJ2-7 and V is TRBV15; TRBD1 matches 10 bases. CDR3 size: 18 residues. The ends lost 0 bases at V and 3 bases at J; junction bases unmatched: 11. Per germline, CDR1 LNHNV and CDR2 YYDKDF (reference sequence). In nucleotides, the CDR3 is TGTGCCACCAGCAGAGATCCTGGGACAGGGGAATTCTTCTACGAGCAGTACTTC. As protein: CATSRDPGTGEFFYEQYF. The complete variable domain, with remaining parts taken from reference TRBV15 and TRBJ2-7, reads DAMVIQNPRYQVTQFGKPVTLSCSQTLNHNVMYWYQQKSSQAPKLLFHYYDKDFNNEADTPDNFQSRRPNTSFCFLDIRSPGLGDTAMYLCATSRDPGTGEFFYEQYFGPGTRLTVT.